The 22 T cell receptor beta chains below come from one sample, sequenced in a study of cytomegalovirus exposure and HLA in healthy donors. PCR amplification relied on 60 Vbeta primers (plus 13 Jbeta primers). Some clones are missing from TCRdb's copy, which holds only in-frame ones; the method was immunoSEQ multiplex PCR. The profile shows around 200,000 clones, roughly 82% of them singletons. Input material: PBMCs. The receptors originated from a man aged 40-55 years in good health and CMV-seropositive.

The V call is TRBV14, the J call TRBJ1-2, with TRBD1 matching 9 bases. Germline V gene sequence: CDR1 SGHDN, CDR2 FVKESK. The CDR3 covers 16 residues. J gave up 4 bases and V 0 bases, and 6 bases lay outside the gene matches. In DNA, the CDR3 is TGTGCCAGCAGCCAAGATCAGGACAGGGGATTCTATGGCTACACCTTC. Its translation: CASSQDQDRGFYGYTF.

The gene calls are TRBV7-9 and TRBJ2-2; no firm D call. This CDR3 contains 12 residues. Trimming pared 5 bases from V and 6 bases from J, leaving 7 bases between. Germline CDR1 reads SEHNR; CDR2 reads FQNEAQ (reference sequence). The CDR3 DNA reads as TGTGCCAGCAGCCAAGGAGCCGGGGAGCTGTTTTTT. As protein: CASSQGAGELFF.

The chain employs TRBV7-3 and TRBJ2-1, with D tentatively TRBD1 (6 bases). V lost 5 bases and J lost 8, with 19 bases in between. This CDR3 has 15 amino acids. Germline V lookup: CDR1 SGHTA, CDR2 FQGTGA. CDR3 residues: CASSPSRVGADEQFF. The CDR3 DNA reads as TGTGCCAGCAGCCCTAGCCGCGTGGGGGCGGATGAGCAGTTCTTC.

The CDR3 protein is CASIPGQGLTYEQYV. The CDR3 bases are TGTGCCAGTATTCCGGGACAGGGGCTAACCTACGAGCAGTACGTC. The chain uses TRBV2 and TRBJ2-7; 10 nucleotides agree with TRBD1. After removal of 9 bases from V and 2 bases from J, the junction contained 10 bases not matched to a gene. The CDR3 totals 15 residues. Germline V gives CDR1 SNHLY, CDR2 FYNNEI.

This chain links TRBV5-5 with TRBJ1-5; D gene uncertain. Germline CDR1 reads SGHKS; CDR2 reads YYEKEE (reference sequence). This CDR3 has 13 amino acids. Trimming removed 4 bases from V and 0 bases from J, with 5 bases in between. The CDR3 DNA reads TGTGCCAGCAGCCAAAATAGCAATCAGCCCCAGCATTTT. Its protein is CASSQNSNQPQHF.

The genes are TRBV6-1 and TRBJ1-1; D remains ambiguous. This CDR3 has 14 residues. The germline V and J ends were trimmed by 7 bases and 10 bases, with 22 bases remaining between them. The germline V gene encodes CDR1 MNHNS and CDR2 SASEGT. The DNA for the CDR3 is TGTGCCAGCATGCAAGAGGCCCGAAGAGGGCGAGCTTTCTTT. As protein: CASMQEARRGRAFF.

The chain uses TRBV7-6 and TRBJ2-2; the D is unclear. Germline V lookup: CDR1 SGHVS, CDR2 FNYEAQ. The length of the CDR3 is 16 residues. Trimming cost V 0 bases and J 1 base, with 9 bases left between them. The CDR3 is CASSLAVTLNTGELFF. Written as DNA, the CDR3 is TGTGCCAGCAGCTTAGCCGTGACTTTGAACACCGGGGAGCTGTTTTTT.

The rearrangement uses TRBV19 and TRBJ1-2; D possibly corresponds to TRBD1 (5 bases). The germline gives CDR1 LNHDA, CDR2 SQIVND (reference sequence). V lost 6 bases to trimming and J lost 7 bases, with 9 bases between them. The CDR3 contains 11 residues. The CDR3 protein is CASSSGLGYTF. The CDR3 nucleotides read TGTGCCAGTAGCTCAGGGCTTGGCTACACCTTC. The variable domain in full, completed from reference TRBV19 and TRBJ1-2, reads DGGITQSPKYLFRKEGQNVTLSCEQNLNHDAMYWYRQDPGQGLRLIYYSQIVNDFQKGDIAEGYSVSREKKESFPLTVTSAQKNPTAFYLCASSSGLGYTFGSGTRLTVV.

A few counts support this clone. V usage is TRBV21-1 and J usage is TRBJ1-1. TRBV21-1 is a listed pseudogene. This CDR3 spans 18 amino acids. The CDR3 nucleotides read TGTGCCAGCAGCAAAGATCTCGGACTCCGAAGATTGAACACTGAAGCTTTCTTT. This codes for CASSKDLGLRRLNTEAFF.

Here the CDR3 reads CSVQQGANYEQYF. The CDR3 bases are TGCAGCGTTCAACAGGGGGCGAATTACGAGCAGTACTTC. The J gene is TRBJ2-7, the V gene TRBV29-1; TRBD1 matches at 9 bases. With V trimmed by 5 bases and J by 4 bases, 6 bases remained unmatched. The CDR3 runs 13 residues. Germline values: CDR1 SQVTM, CDR2 ANQGSEA.

This clone has more than one count but fewer than ten. The gene calls are TRBV6-5 and TRBJ1-1, with D possibly matching TRBD1 (6 bases). The germline V and J ends were trimmed by 6 bases and 0 bases, with 14 bases remaining between them. This CDR3 contains 15 residues. Germline V gene lookup returns CDR1 MNHEY and CDR2 SVGAGI. CDR3 sequence: CASSSDRAMNTEAFF. DNA of the CDR3: TGTGCCAGCAGCTCGGACAGAGCCATGAACACTGAAGCTTTCTTT.

The chain combines TRBV5-1 with TRBJ2-4; D ambiguous. This CDR3 is 13 amino acids long. Trimming pared 0 bases from V and 5 bases from J, leaving 6 bases between. Per the germline V gene, CDR1 is SGHRS and CDR2 is YFSETQ. CDR3: CASSLEPQNIQYF. Written as DNA, the CDR3 is TGCGCCAGCAGCTTGGAGCCTCAAAACATTCAGTACTTC.

The chain links TRBV6-6 to TRBJ2-5; D is ambiguous. The ends were cut back, 0 bases at V and 1 base at J, with 12 bases in the middle. CDR3 size: 16 residues. The germline V gene has CDR1 MNHNY and CDR2 SVGAGI (reference sequence). CDR3 in amino acids: CASSYSKTVGQETQYF. CDR3 in DNA: TGTGCCAGCAGTTACTCGAAAACCGTCGGCCAAGAGACCCAGTACTTC.

The chain has TRBV5-1 and TRBJ2-3; TRBD2 agrees at 11 bases. This CDR3 spans 16 amino acids. CDR1 is SGHRS and CDR2 is YFSETQ in the germline V gene. The V segment lost 3 bases and the J segment 2 bases; nucleotides outside the gene matches: 5. The CDR3 region has the DNA TGCGCCAGCAGCTCGGGGACTAGCGGATACACAGATACGCAGTATTTT. This encodes CASSSGTSGYTDTQYF.

The gene calls are TRBV29-1 and TRBJ1-2; D call uncertain. Germline CDR1 reads SQVTM; CDR2 reads ANQGSEA. This CDR3 region has 15 residues. V was cut by 0 bases and J by 8 bases, with 19 bases left in between. The CDR3 loop is CSVEDRVSVGGGYTF. Here the CDR3 DNA reads TGCAGCGTTGAAGACCGAGTATCCGTGGGAGGCGGCTACACCTTC.

The V gene is TRBV7-9, the J gene TRBJ1-2, with D possibly TRBD1 on 5 matching bases. The CDR3 spans 16 residues. Germline V gene lookup returns CDR1 SEHNR and CDR2 FQNEAQ (reference sequence). The ends were cut back, 4 bases at V and 13 bases at J, with 28 bases in the middle. The CDR3 nucleotides read TGTGCCAGCAGCTATACCTTAGGGGACCGTTCCGCGGGAGGCACCTTC. This encodes CASSYTLGDRSAGGTF.

The chain recombines TRBV5-4 with TRBJ1-2, with TRBD1 matching over 12 bases. The V and J ends lost 4 bases and 7 bases, in that order; junction bases with no gene match: 8. The CDR3 length is 15 residues. Germline V gives CDR1 SGHNT, CDR2 YYREEE (reference sequence). The CDR3 reads CASSPGTGGTSGYTF. CDR3 nucleotides: TGTGCCAGCAGCCCCGGGACAGGGGGCACAAGTGGCTACACCTTC.

This clone appeared a few times. J is TRBJ2-1 and V is TRBV4-1; 15 bases line up with TRBD2. This CDR3 has 17 amino acids. Germline V gene sequence: CDR1 MGHRA, CDR2 YSYEKL. The trim removed 0 bases at V and 8 bases at J, leaving 5 bases unmatched. Written as DNA, the CDR3 is TGCGCCAGCAGCCAAGACGGACTAGCGGGAGGGGGCGATGAGCAGTTCTTC. Translated, it gives CASSQDGLAGGGDEQFF.

This rearrangement joins TRBV7-9 to TRBJ1-4, with D tentatively TRBD1 (5 bases). The CDR3 is made up of 16 amino acids. V was shortened by 2 bases and J by 0 bases, with 10 bases between the two germline ends. Germline V CDR1 and CDR2: SEHNR, FQNEAQ (reference sequence). The CDR3 loop reads CASSLRLDTTNEKLFF. The DNA of the CDR3 is TGTGCCAGCAGCTTACGTTTGGACACAACTAATGAAAAACTGTTTTTT.

This sequence joins TRBV4-2 and TRBJ2-7, with 13 bases fitting TRBD2. The CDR3 loop spans 15 amino acids. Germline V lookup: CDR1 LGHNA, CDR2 YNFKEQ. Germline trimming cut 4 bases from V and 5 bases from J; bases unmatched to any gene: 5. CDR3 in amino acids: CASSRGLAGEDEQYF. CDR3 coding DNA: TGTGCCAGCAGCCGAGGACTAGCGGGAGAAGACGAGCAGTACTTC.

The chain combines TRBV6-5 with TRBJ1-2; D might be TRBD1 (5 bases). Germline V gene lookup returns CDR1 MNHEY and CDR2 SVGAGI. Trimming shortened V by 10 bases and J by 8 bases, and 17 bases separated the two germline ends. The length of the CDR3 is 12 residues. The DNA of the CDR3 is TGTGCCACCCAGGGTTGGGTAAGAGGCTACACCTTC. As protein: CATQGWVRGYTF.

The J gene is TRBJ2-7, the V gene TRBV27; D might be TRBD2 (6 bases). V gave up 2 bases and J gave up 2 bases, with 10 bases separating them. The CDR3 runs to 14 residues. CDR1 and CDR2 (germline): MNHEY, SMNVEV (reference sequence). The CDR3 region has the DNA TGTGCCAGCAGTTTAGGAGGGGACCCCTACGAGCAGTACTTC. It translates to CASSLGGDPYEQYF.